This record concerns one T cell receptor beta chain sequence. Profiling relied on immunoSEQ multiplex PCR, and the TCRdb table lists in-frame clones only, not all of them. The sample gives 350,000 to 450,000 clones, 85% of which show up once; roughly 3.9% is in the top ten. The data were obtained in a study of blood T cell repertoires in COVID-19. The source of this sequence is a woman between 18 and 30 years old with acute or convalescent COVID-19. Sequenced sample: peripheral blood.

Here the CDR3 DNA reads TGTGCCAGCTCACCAGCTGCGGGCCCCAAAAACATTCAGTACTTC. Protein sequence: CASSPAAGPKNIQYF. The chain carries TRBV18 and TRBJ2-4; tentative D call: TRBD2 (5 bases). Looked up from germline, CDR1 is KGHSH and CDR2 is LQKENI. This CDR3 has 15 residues. V lost 2 bases and J lost 2, with 10 bases in between. Full variable domain (outside the CDR3, taken from reference TRBV18 and TRBJ2-4): NAGVMQNPRHLVRRRGQEARLRCSPMKGHSHVYWYRQLPEEGLKFMVYLQKENIIDESGMPKERFSAEFPKEGPSILRIQQVVRGDSAAYFCASSPAAGPKNIQYFGAGTRLSVL.